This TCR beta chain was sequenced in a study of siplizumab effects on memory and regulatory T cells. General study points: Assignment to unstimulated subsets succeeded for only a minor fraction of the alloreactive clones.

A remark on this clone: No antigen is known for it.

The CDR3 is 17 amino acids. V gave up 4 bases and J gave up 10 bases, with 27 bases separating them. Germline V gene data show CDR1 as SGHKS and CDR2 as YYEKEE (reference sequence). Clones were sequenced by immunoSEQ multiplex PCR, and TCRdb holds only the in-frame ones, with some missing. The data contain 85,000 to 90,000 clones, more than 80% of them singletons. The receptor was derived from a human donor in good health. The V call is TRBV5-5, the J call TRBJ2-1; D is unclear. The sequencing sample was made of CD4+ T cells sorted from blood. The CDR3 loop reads CASSPLQSPLSLREQFF. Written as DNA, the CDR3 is TGTGCCAGCAGCCCCCTACAGTCTCCTTTATCCCTAAGAGAGCAGTTCTTC. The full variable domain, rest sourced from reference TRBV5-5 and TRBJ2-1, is DAGVTQSPTHLIKTRGQQVTLRCSPISGHKSVSWYQQVLGQGPQFIFQYYEKEERGRGNFPDRFSARQFPNYSSELNVNALLLGDSALYLCASSPLQSPLSLREQFFGPGTRLTVL.